This T cell receptor beta chain was obtained from a study of blood T cell repertoires in COVID-19. Study as a whole: Spain, Italy and the United States supplied samples that represented acute and convalescent COVID-19. Sources were T cells, B-cell-depleted T cells, or PBMCs; the material itself was cDNA or gDNA.

This CDR3 comprises 13 residues. Germline loops: CDR1 SEHNR, CDR2 FQNEAQ (reference sequence). V lost 10 bases and J lost 0, with 10 bases in between. The protocol was immunoSEQ multiplex PCR, while the TCRdb copy is restricted to in-frame clones and leaves out a portion. This table holds approximately 140,000 clones, around nine tenths found once. The chain combines TRBV7-9 with TRBJ1-3, with a tentative D call TRBD1 (5 bases). What was sequenced was peripheral blood. This receptor was identified in a man aged 45-65 years with active or convalescent COVID-19. This CDR3 reads CATRGSSGNTIYF. The DNA for the CDR3 is TGTGCCACTAGGGGCAGCTCTGGAAACACCATATATTTT.